This is a list of T cell receptor beta chains from one sample in a study of blood T cell repertoires in COVID-19. This table comes from immunoSEQ multiplex PCR, and its TCRdb copy is limited to in-frame clones, with some not included. The repertoire holds over 65,000 clones, around 87% seen once, with under 1.2% in the top ten. Material: peripheral blood. Receptors were obtained from a human donor in a cohort sampled during active COVID-19. Each CDR3 is given with its conserved first and last residue. D genes are given only for firm matches. The size of a clone is reported for some rows only, either as once, few or many, or as a class for expanded clones.

cdr3_nt: TGTGCCAGCAGCGGATTGACTAGCCGTCGGAACAATGAGCAGTTCTTC; cdr3_aa: CASSGLTSRRNNEQFF; d_call: TRBD2; cdr3_length: 16; v_call: TRBV9; clone_size: NA; j_call: TRBJ2-1
cdr3_nt: TGTGCCAGCAGCCAAGATCTTGTGAATCAGCCCCAGCATTTT; cdr3_aa: CASSQDLVNQPQHF; d_call: NA; cdr3_length: 14; v_call: TRBV3-1/TRBV3-2; clone_size: NA; j_call: TRBJ1-5
cdr3_nt: TGTGCCAGCTATGCGGGATACCCGATTTCCTACGAGCAGTACTTC; cdr3_aa: CASYAGYPISYEQYF; d_call: NA; cdr3_length: 15; v_call: TRBV28; clone_size: once; j_call: TRBJ2-7
cdr3_nt: TGTGCCAGCAGGGGGGGACCGGCTAACACCGGGGAGCTGTTTTTT; cdr3_aa: CASRGGPANTGELFF; d_call: NA; cdr3_length: 15; v_call: TRBV11-2; clone_size: few; j_call: TRBJ2-2
cdr3_nt: TGTGCCGGGCGGGGGGTGAGAGAGACCCAGTACTTC; cdr3_aa: CAGRGVRETQYF; d_call: TRBD2; cdr3_length: 12; v_call: TRBV6-5; clone_size: NA; j_call: TRBJ2-5
cdr3_nt: TGTGCCACCAGTGACCCACAGGGGAACTATGGCTACACCTTC; cdr3_aa: CATSDPQGNYGYTF; d_call: TRBD1; cdr3_length: 14; v_call: TRBV24-1; clone_size: few; j_call: TRBJ1-2
cdr3_nt: TGTGCCAGTGGAGGATTCGGACAGGGCTATGAGGAGCAGTACTTC; cdr3_aa: CASGGFGQGYEEQYF; d_call: TRBD1; cdr3_length: 15; v_call: TRBV10-3; clone_size: NA; j_call: TRBJ2-7
cdr3_nt: TGCAGCGTTGGGGGGGGTATGGCTTACAATGAGCAGTTCTTC; cdr3_aa: CSVGGGMAYNEQFF; d_call: TRBD2; cdr3_length: 14; v_call: TRBV29-1; clone_size: few; j_call: TRBJ2-1
cdr3_nt: TGTGCCAGTAGTCGTGCCGGGACAGGGATAGCTTGGAATCAGCCCCAGCATTTT; cdr3_aa: CASSRAGTGIAWNQPQHF; d_call: TRBD1; cdr3_length: 18; v_call: TRBV19; clone_size: NA; j_call: TRBJ1-5
cdr3_nt: TGTGCCAGCAGTTACTCAGGGACAGGGCAGTCAGATACGCAGTATTTT; cdr3_aa: CASSYSGTGQSDTQYF; d_call: TRBD1; cdr3_length: 16; v_call: TRBV6-5; clone_size: NA; j_call: TRBJ2-3
cdr3_nt: TGCGCCAGCAGCGGGGCCGGGGGGGGTGTAGGCACTGAAGCTTTCTTT; cdr3_aa: CASSGAGGGVGTEAFF; d_call: NA; cdr3_length: 16; v_call: TRBV4-1; clone_size: NA; j_call: TRBJ1-1
cdr3_nt: TGTGCCAGTAGTATTGGGGGGAAGTCCCCTAATGAGCAGTTCTTC; cdr3_aa: CASSIGGKSPNEQFF; d_call: NA; cdr3_length: 15; v_call: TRBV19; clone_size: NA; j_call: TRBJ2-1
cdr3_nt: TGTGCCAGTAGTAAAAACAGGGGAGCGGTAGACTACGAGCAGTACTTC; cdr3_aa: CASSKNRGAVDYEQYF; d_call: TRBD1; cdr3_length: 16; v_call: TRBV19; clone_size: NA; j_call: TRBJ2-7
cdr3_nt: TGTGCCAGCAGCCTCTTAGGACAGAGCTCCTACGAGCAGTACTTC; cdr3_aa: CASSLLGQSSYEQYF; d_call: NA; cdr3_length: 15; v_call: TRBV4-2; clone_size: NA; j_call: TRBJ2-7
cdr3_nt: TGCGCCAGCAGCTTACAGGGGCCCTACAATGAGCAGTTCTTC; cdr3_aa: CASSLQGPYNEQFF; d_call: TRBD1; cdr3_length: 14; v_call: TRBV5-1; clone_size: NA; j_call: TRBJ2-1
cdr3_nt: TGTGCCATCAGGGGACTAGCGAAGAGAGATACGCAGTATTTT; cdr3_aa: CAIRGLAKRDTQYF; d_call: TRBD2; cdr3_length: 14; v_call: TRBV10-3; clone_size: NA; j_call: TRBJ2-3
cdr3_nt: TGTGCCAGCAGCTACGGACAGGGTGCGAGTCAGCCCCAGCATTTT; cdr3_aa: CASSYGQGASQPQHF; d_call: TRBD1; cdr3_length: 15; v_call: TRBV5-5; clone_size: NA; j_call: TRBJ1-5
cdr3_nt: TGCGCCAGCAGCTCCAGACCGGGACAGGGAAATGAAAAACTGTTTTTT; cdr3_aa: CASSSRPGQGNEKLFF; d_call: TRBD1; cdr3_length: 16; v_call: TRBV5-1; clone_size: once; j_call: TRBJ1-4
cdr3_nt: TGTGCCAGCAGCCCACGGACTAGCGGATACAATGAGCAGTTCTTC; cdr3_aa: CASSPRTSGYNEQFF; d_call: TRBD2; cdr3_length: 15; v_call: TRBV3-1/TRBV3-2; clone_size: NA; j_call: TRBJ2-1
cdr3_nt: TGTGCCAGCAGCTTAGCTGTGACAGGAAATTACGAGCAGTACTTC; cdr3_aa: CASSLAVTGNYEQYF; d_call: NA; cdr3_length: 15; v_call: TRBV7-2; clone_size: few; j_call: TRBJ2-7
cdr3_nt: TGTGCCAGCAGCTTAGCCACGGGCGGGTCCTACGAGCAGTACTTC; cdr3_aa: CASSLATGGSYEQYF; d_call: NA; cdr3_length: 15; v_call: TRBV7-6; clone_size: NA; j_call: TRBJ2-7
cdr3_nt: TGCGCCAGCAGCCAAGTAGACACCGACAGTTCTGAAGCTTTCTTT; cdr3_aa: CASSQVDTDSSEAFF; d_call: NA; cdr3_length: 15; v_call: TRBV4-1; clone_size: NA; j_call: TRBJ1-1
cdr3_nt: TGTGCCAGCAGTGAAAATTTCCCGTGGGGCGGGAGCCCGAAAAACGGGGAGCTGTTTTTT; cdr3_aa: CASSENFPWGGSPKNGELFF; d_call: TRBD2; cdr3_length: 20; v_call: TRBV2; clone_size: NA; j_call: TRBJ2-2
cdr3_nt: TGTGCCAGCAGCCGCTGCCGCAGATGCCCCAATTGCAGGAGCAATCAGCCCCAGCATTTT; cdr3_aa: CASSRCRRCPNCRSNQPQHF; d_call: NA; cdr3_length: 20; v_call: TRBV5-4; clone_size: NA; j_call: TRBJ1-5
cdr3_nt: TGTGCCAGCAGCCCCTCCTGGGGCCTTACGCTCGAGCAGTACTTC; cdr3_aa: CASSPSWGLTLEQYF; d_call: NA; cdr3_length: 15; v_call: TRBV27; clone_size: once; j_call: TRBJ2-7
cdr3_nt: TGCGCCAGCAGCCCCCGGGATCAGGGGGCGGGCGTTATCTCAGATACGCAGTATTTT; cdr3_aa: CASSPRDQGAGVISDTQYF; d_call: TRBD1; cdr3_length: 19; v_call: TRBV4-1; clone_size: NA; j_call: TRBJ2-3
cdr3_nt: TGTGCCAGCAGCGGGGACTCTGGAAACACCATATATTTT; cdr3_aa: CASSGDSGNTIYF; d_call: NA; cdr3_length: 13; v_call: TRBV2; clone_size: NA; j_call: TRBJ1-3
cdr3_nt: TGTGCCAGCAGCTTTTCAGGGGCTGAAGCTTTCTTT; cdr3_aa: CASSFSGAEAFF; d_call: NA; cdr3_length: 12; v_call: TRBV7-8; clone_size: NA; j_call: TRBJ1-1
cdr3_nt: TGTGCCAGCAGTTACCCTAGCTGGGATGGGGCCAAAAACATTCAGTACTTC; cdr3_aa: CASSYPSWDGAKNIQYF; d_call: NA; cdr3_length: 17; v_call: TRBV6-2/TRBV6-3; clone_size: NA; j_call: TRBJ2-4
cdr3_nt: TGCGCCAGCAGCACGGGGGTCGGGGAAGCCTACGAGCAGTACTTC; cdr3_aa: CASSTGVGEAYEQYF; d_call: NA; cdr3_length: 15; v_call: TRBV4-1; clone_size: NA; j_call: TRBJ2-7
cdr3_nt: TGTGCCTGGAGTCCCCACGACAGTTTCGATAATTCACCCCTCCACTTT; cdr3_aa: CAWSPHDSFDNSPLHF; d_call: NA; cdr3_length: 16; v_call: TRBV30; clone_size: NA; j_call: TRBJ1-6
cdr3_nt: TGTGCCAGCAGCCCCGGGACTAGCGGCACAGATACGCAGTATTTT; cdr3_aa: CASSPGTSGTDTQYF; d_call: TRBD2; cdr3_length: 15; v_call: TRBV6-4; clone_size: NA; j_call: TRBJ2-3
cdr3_nt: TGTGCCAGCATCCTTAATTTTGGGGCCAGCACTGAAGCTTTCTTT; cdr3_aa: CASILNFGASTEAFF; d_call: NA; cdr3_length: 15; v_call: TRBV11-2; clone_size: NA; j_call: TRBJ1-1
cdr3_nt: TGTGCCAGCACCCTAGGCGGAGTAGCGGGAGCATTGGGTGAGCAGTTCTTC; cdr3_aa: CASTLGGVAGALGEQFF; d_call: TRBD2; cdr3_length: 17; v_call: TRBV28; clone_size: NA; j_call: TRBJ2-1
cdr3_nt: TGTGCCTGGAGAAAAGCCGGGGGTAGAAAGGATGGCTACACCTTC; cdr3_aa: CAWRKAGGRKDGYTF; d_call: NA; cdr3_length: 15; v_call: TRBV30; clone_size: NA; j_call: TRBJ1-2
cdr3_nt: TGTGCCAGCAGTTTAAACGGGGATAACTATGGCTACACCTTC; cdr3_aa: CASSLNGDNYGYTF; d_call: NA; cdr3_length: 14; v_call: TRBV28; clone_size: NA; j_call: TRBJ1-2
cdr3_nt: TGCGCCAGCAGCTTGGGCCCCGGGACTGTTAATGAGCAGTTCTTC; cdr3_aa: CASSLGPGTVNEQFF; d_call: NA; cdr3_length: 15; v_call: TRBV5-1; clone_size: NA; j_call: TRBJ2-1
cdr3_nt: TGTGCCACGTACCAGGTTAGGAACACTGAAGCTTTCTTT; cdr3_aa: CATYQVRNTEAFF; d_call: NA; cdr3_length: 13; v_call: TRBV7-9; clone_size: NA; j_call: TRBJ1-1
cdr3_nt: TGCGCCAGCAGCCCCGAGGGTAGCACCTATAATTCACCCCTCCACTTT; cdr3_aa: CASSPEGSTYNSPLHF; d_call: NA; cdr3_length: 16; v_call: TRBV5-1; clone_size: NA; j_call: TRBJ1-6
cdr3_nt: TGTGCCAGCAGTGGAGGGGACAGGGTCTACAATGAGCAGTTCTTC; cdr3_aa: CASSGGDRVYNEQFF; d_call: TRBD1; cdr3_length: 15; v_call: TRBV11-2; clone_size: NA; j_call: TRBJ2-1
cdr3_nt: TGTGCCAGCAGTTACTCGGTCGGGACCTACGAGCAGTACTTC; cdr3_aa: CASSYSVGTYEQYF; d_call: NA; cdr3_length: 14; v_call: TRBV6-5; clone_size: NA; j_call: TRBJ2-7